Below, one T cell receptor (beta chain) is given with its context. Antigen specificity is unknown. The assay used deep level. Produced via immunoSEQ multiplex PCR; TCRdb's table is partial and in-frame only. The sample lists around 340,000 clones, around four fifths seen once, with roughly 10% in the top ten. This sample was taken from a study of shared clonotypes between healthy human individuals. General study findings and limits: Sequencing of the sorted subsets was shown by rarefaction to be incomplete despite large depth.

The CDR3 is 12 amino acids. Trimming cost V 1 base and J 8 bases, with 8 bases left between them. CDR1 is LGHNT and CDR2 is FRNRAP in the germline V gene. The receptor comes from a man aged 25-45 years in good health. V and J are TRBV12-5 and TRBJ1-1; possible D gene TRBD1, 6 bases. Sequencing used memory CD4+ T cells sorted from blood. This sample's subset: CD45RA-negative fraction. As DNA, the CDR3 is TGTGCTAGTGGTTTGGAGGGGACAGAAGCTTTCTTT. Translating gives CASGLEGTEAFF.